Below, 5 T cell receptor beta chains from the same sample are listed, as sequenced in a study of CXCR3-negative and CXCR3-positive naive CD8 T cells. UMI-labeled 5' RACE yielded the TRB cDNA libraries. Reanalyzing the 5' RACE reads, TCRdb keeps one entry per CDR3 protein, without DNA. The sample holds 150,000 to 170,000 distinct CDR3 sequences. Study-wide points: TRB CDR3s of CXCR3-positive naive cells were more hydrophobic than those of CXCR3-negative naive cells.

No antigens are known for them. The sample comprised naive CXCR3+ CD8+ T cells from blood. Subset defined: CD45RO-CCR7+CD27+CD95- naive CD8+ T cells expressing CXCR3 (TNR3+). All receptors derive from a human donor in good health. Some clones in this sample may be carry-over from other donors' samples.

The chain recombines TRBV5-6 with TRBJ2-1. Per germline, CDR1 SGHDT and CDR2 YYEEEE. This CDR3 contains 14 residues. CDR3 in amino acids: CASSLREAYNEQFF.

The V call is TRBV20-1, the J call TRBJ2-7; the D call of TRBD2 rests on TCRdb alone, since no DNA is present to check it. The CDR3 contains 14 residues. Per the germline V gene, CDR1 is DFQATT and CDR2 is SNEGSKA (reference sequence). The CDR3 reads CSATSGASSYEQYF.

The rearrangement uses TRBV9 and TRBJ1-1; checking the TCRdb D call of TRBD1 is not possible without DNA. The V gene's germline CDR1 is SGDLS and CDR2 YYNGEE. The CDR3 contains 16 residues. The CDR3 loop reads CASSVDVGTGITEAFF.

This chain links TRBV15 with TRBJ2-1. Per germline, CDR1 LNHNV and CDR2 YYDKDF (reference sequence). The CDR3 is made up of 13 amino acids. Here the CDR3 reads CATSRALGNEQFF.

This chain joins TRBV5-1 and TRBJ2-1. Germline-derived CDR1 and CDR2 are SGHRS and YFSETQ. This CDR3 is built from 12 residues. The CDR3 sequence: CASSFSSYEQFF.